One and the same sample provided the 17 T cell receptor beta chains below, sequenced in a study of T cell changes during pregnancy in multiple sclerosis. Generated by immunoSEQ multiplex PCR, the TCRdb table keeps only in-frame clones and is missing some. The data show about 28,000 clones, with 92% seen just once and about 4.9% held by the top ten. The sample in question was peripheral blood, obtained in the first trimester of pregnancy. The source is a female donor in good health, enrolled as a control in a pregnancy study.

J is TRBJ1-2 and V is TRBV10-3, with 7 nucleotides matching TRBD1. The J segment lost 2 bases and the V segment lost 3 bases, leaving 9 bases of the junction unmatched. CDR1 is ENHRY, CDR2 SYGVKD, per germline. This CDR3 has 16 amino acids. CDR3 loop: CAISEQRGRENYGYTF. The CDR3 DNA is TGTGCCATCAGTGAACAGAGGGGGCGCGAGAACTATGGCTACACCTTC.

Written as DNA, the CDR3 is TGTGCCAGCAGTGAGAGCGGATATAACCAAGAGACCCAGTACTTC. Protein: CASSESGYNQETQYF. This chain joins TRBV2 and TRBJ2-5; possibly TRBD2 for D (5 bases). Germline V gives CDR1 SNHLY, CDR2 FYNNEI. Trimming stripped 3 bases from V and 0 bases from J, with 11 bases between. The CDR3 has 15 residues.

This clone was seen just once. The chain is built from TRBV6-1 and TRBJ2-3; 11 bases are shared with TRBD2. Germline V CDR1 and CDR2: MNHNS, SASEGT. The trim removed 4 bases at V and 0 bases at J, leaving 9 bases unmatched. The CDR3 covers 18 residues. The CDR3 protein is CASSAGLAGGASTDTQYF. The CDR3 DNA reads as TGTGCCAGCAGTGCCGGGCTAGCGGGGGGAGCAAGCACAGATACGCAGTATTTT.

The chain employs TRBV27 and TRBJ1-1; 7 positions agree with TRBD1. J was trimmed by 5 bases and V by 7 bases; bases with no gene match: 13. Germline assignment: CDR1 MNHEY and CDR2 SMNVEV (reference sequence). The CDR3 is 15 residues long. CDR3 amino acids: CASTSGYRGGTEAFF. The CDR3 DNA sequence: TGTGCCAGCACATCGGGATACAGGGGCGGAACTGAAGCTTTCTTT.

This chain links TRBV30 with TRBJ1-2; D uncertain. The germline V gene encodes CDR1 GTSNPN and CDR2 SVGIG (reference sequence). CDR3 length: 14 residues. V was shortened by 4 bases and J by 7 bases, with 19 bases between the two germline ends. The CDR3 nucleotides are TGTGCCTGGACCGAGGCCCCACGGTCCTCTGGCTACACCTTC. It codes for CAWTEAPRSSGYTF. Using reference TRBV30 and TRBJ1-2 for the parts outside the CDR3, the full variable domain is SQTIHQWPATLVQPVGSPLSLECTVEGTSNPNLYWYRQAAGRGLQLLFYSVGIGQISSEVPQNLSASRPQDRQFILSSKKLLLSDSGFYLCAWTEAPRSSGYTFGSGTRLTVV.

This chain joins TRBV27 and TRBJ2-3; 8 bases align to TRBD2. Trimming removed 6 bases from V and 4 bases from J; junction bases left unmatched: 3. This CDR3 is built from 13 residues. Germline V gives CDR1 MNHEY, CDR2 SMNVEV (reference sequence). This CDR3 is CASRLAGSDTQYF. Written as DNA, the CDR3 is TGTGCCAGCAGATTAGCGGGGTCAGATACGCAGTATTTT.

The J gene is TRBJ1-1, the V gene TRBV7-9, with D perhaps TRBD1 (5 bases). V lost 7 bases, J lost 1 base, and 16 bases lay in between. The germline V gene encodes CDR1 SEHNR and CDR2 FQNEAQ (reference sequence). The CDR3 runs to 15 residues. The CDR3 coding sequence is TGTGCCAGCACCATCCAGGGCGGGGGGAACACTGAAGCTTTCTTT. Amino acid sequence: CASTIQGGGNTEAFF.

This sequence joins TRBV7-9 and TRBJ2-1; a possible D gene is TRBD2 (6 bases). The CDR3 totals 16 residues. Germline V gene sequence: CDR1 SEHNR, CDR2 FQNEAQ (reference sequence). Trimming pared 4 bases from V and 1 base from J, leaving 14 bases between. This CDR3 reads CASSSTLGGSYNEQFF. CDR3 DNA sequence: TGTGCCAGCAGCTCAACCTTGGGGGGTTCCTACAATGAGCAGTTCTTC.

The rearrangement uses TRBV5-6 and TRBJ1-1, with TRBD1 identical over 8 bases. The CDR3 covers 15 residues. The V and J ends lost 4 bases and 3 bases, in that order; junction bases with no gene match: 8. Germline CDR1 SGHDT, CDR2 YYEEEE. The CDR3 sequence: CASSGQGLKDTEAFF. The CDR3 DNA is TGTGCCAGCAGCGGACAGGGTCTTAAGGACACTGAAGCTTTCTTT. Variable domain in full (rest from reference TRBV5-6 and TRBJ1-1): DAGVTQSPTHLIKTRGQQVTLRCSPKSGHDTVSWYQQALGQGPQFIFQYYEEEERQRGNFPDRFSGHQFPNYSSELNVNALLLGDSALYLCASSGQGLKDTEAFFGQGTRLTVV.

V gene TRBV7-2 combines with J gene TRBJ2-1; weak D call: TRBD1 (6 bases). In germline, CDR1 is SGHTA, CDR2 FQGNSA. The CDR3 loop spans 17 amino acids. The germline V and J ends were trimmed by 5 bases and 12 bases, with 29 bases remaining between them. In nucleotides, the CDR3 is TGTGCCAGCAGCCTCACCCGGAGACAGGCTGACGGGCGGGTGCAGTTCTTC. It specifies CASSLTRRQADGRVQFF.

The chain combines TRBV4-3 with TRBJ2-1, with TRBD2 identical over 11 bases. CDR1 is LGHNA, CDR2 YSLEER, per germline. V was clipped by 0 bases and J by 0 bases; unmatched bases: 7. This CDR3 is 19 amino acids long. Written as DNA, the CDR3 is TGCGCCAGCAGCCAAGAAGTTAGCGGGGGGGGGAGCTCCTACAATGAGCAGTTCTTC. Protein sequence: CASSQEVSGGGSSYNEQFF.

This chain's CDR3 is CASSRDPGNTIYF. The CDR3, as DNA: TGTGCCAGTAGTCGCGATCCTGGAAACACCATATATTTT. V is TRBV19 and J is TRBJ1-3; D is undetermined. Germline V gene data show CDR1 as LNHDA and CDR2 as SQIVND (reference sequence). The CDR3 loop spans 13 amino acids. V lost 5 bases, J lost 2 bases, and 7 bases lay in between.

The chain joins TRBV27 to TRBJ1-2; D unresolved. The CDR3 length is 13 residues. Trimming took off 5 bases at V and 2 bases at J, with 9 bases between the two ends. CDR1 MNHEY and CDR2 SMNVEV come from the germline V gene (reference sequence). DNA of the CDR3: TGTGCCAGCAGTCCCACCGAGAACTATGGCTACACCTTC. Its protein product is CASSPTENYGYTF.

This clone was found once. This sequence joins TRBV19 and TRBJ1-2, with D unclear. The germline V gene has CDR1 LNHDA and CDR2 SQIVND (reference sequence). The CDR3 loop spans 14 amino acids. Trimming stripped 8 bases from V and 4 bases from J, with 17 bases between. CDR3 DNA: TGTGCCAGTCGGGCCCTCGGGGAATTCTATGGCTACACCTTC. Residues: CASRALGEFYGYTF.

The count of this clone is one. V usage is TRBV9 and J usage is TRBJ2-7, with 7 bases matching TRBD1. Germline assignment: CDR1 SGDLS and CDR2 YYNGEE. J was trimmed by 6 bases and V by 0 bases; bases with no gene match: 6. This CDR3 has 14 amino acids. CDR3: CASSVEQGSGEQYF. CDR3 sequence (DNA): TGTGCCAGCAGCGTAGAACAGGGGTCGGGCGAGCAGTACTTC.

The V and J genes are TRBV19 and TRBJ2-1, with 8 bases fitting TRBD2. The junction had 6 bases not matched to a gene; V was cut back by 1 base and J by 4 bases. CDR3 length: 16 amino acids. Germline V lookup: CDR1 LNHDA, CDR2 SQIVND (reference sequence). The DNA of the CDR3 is TGTGCCAGTAGTATAGTACGGGGGGGCATATACAATGAGCAGTTCTTC. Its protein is CASSIVRGGIYNEQFF.

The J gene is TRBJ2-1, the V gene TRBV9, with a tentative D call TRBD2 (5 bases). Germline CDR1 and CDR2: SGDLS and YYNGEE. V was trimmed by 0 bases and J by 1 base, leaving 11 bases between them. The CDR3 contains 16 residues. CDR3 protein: CASSVALAGSYNEQFF. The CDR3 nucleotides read TGTGCCAGCAGCGTAGCTCTGGCGGGTTCCTACAATGAGCAGTTCTTC.